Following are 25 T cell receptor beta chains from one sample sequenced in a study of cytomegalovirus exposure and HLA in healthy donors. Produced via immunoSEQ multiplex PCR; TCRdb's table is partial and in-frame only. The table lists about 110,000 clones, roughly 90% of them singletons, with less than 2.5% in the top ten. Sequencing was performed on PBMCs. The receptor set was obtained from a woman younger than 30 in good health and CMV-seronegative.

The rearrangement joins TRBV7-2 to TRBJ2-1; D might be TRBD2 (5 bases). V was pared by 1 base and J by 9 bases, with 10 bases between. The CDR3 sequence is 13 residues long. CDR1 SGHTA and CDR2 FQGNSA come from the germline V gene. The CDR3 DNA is TGTGCCAGCAGCTTAGTTCGGGGTTCTGAGCAGTTCTTC. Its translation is CASSLVRGSEQFF.

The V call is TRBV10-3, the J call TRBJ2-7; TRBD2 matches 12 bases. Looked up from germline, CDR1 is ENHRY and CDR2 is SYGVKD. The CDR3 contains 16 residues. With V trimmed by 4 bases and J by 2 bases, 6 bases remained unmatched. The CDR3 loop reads CAISGSTSGGPYEQYF. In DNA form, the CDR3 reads TGTGCCATCAGTGGCAGCACTAGCGGGGGGCCCTACGAGCAGTACTTC.

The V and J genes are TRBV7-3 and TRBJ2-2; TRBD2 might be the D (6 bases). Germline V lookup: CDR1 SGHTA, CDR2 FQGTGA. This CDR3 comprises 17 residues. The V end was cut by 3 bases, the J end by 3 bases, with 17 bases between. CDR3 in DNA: TGTGCCAGCAGCTTGAAACTGGACTACCCAGACACCGGGGAGCTGTTTTTT. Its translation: CASSLKLDYPDTGELFF.

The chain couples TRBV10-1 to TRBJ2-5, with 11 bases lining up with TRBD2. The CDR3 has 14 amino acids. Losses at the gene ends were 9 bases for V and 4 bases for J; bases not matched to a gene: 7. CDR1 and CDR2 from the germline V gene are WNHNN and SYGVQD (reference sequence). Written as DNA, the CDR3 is TGCGCCAGTAAGACTAGCGGGGCCGCAGAGACCCAGTACTTC. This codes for CASKTSGAAETQYF.

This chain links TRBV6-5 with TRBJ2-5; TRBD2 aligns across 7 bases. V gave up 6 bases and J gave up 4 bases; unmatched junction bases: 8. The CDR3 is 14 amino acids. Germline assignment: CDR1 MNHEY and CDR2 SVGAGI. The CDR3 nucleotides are TGTGCCAGCAGCCCGACGGGGGAGGGAGAGACCCAGTACTTC. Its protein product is CASSPTGEGETQYF.

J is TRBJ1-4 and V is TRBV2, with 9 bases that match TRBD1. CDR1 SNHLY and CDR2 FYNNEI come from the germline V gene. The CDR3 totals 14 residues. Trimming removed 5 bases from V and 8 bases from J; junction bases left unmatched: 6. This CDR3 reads CASSTGTGNEKLFF. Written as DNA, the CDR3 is TGTGCCAGCAGTACCGGGACAGGGAACGAAAAACTGTTTTTT. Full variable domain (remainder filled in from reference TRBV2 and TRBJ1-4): EPEVTQTPSHQVTQMGQEVILRCVPISNHLYFYWYRQILGQKVEFLVSFYNNEISEKSEIFDDQFSVERPDGSNFTLKIRSTKLEDSAMYFCASSTGTGNEKLFFGSGTQLSVL.

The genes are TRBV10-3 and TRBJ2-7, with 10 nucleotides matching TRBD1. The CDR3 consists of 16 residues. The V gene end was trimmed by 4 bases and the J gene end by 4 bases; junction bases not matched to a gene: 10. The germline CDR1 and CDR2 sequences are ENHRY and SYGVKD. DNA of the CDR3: TGTGCCATCAGTGGGACAGGGGGAGGGCCCCCATACGAGCAGTACTTC. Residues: CAISGTGGGPPYEQYF.

The CDR3 DNA is TGTGCCAGCAGCTTAGTCGGGGACATTCTGACCGGGGAGCTGTTTTTT. It translates to CASSLVGDILTGELFF. The J gene is TRBJ2-2, the V gene TRBV7-8, with a weak D call TRBD1 (6 bases). This CDR3 has 16 residues. Germline assignment: CDR1 SGHVS and CDR2 FQNEAQ. V was pared by 1 base and J by 5 bases, with 14 bases between.

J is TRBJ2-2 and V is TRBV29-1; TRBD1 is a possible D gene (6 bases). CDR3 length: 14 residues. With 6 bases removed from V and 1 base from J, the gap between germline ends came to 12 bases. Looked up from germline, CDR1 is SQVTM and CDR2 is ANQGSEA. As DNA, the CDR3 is TGCAGCGTATCAGGGGAATTGAACACCGGGGAGCTGTTTTTT. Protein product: CSVSGELNTGELFF.

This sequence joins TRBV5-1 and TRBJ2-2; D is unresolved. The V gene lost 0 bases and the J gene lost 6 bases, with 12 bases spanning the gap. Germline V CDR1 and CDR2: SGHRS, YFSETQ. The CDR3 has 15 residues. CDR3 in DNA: TGCGCCAGCAGCTTGGGCCGCGGTACTCCCGGGGAGCTGTTTTTT. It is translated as CASSLGRGTPGELFF.

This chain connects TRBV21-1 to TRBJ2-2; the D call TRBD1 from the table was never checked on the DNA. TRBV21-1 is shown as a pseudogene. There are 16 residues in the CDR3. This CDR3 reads CASSTFSGGNTGELFF. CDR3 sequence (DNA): TGTGCCAGCAGCACCTTTTCAGGGGGGAACACCGGGGAGCTGTTTTTT.

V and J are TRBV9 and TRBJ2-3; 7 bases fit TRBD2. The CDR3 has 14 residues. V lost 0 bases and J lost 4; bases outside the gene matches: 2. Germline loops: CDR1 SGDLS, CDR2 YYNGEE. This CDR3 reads CASSVGGGSDTQYF. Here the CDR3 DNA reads TGTGCCAGCAGCGTAGGGGGGGGTTCAGATACGCAGTATTTT.

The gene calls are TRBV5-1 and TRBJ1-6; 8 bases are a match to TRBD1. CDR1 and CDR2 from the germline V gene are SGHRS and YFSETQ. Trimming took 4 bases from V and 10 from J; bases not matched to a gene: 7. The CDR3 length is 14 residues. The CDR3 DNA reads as TGCGCCAGCAGCGTGGACAGGGAATACTCACCCCTCCACTTT. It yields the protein CASSVDREYSPLHF.

CDR3 nucleotide sequence: TGCGCCAGCAGCCGGGGACTAGGAGGAACCGGGGAGCTGTTTTTT. Translated, it gives CASSRGLGGTGELFF. This chain joins TRBV4-1 and TRBJ2-2, with 8 bases matching TRBD2. The germline V gene has CDR1 MGHRA and CDR2 YSYEKL. The CDR3 extends over 15 amino acids. Trimming removed 4 bases from V and 5 bases from J; junction bases left unmatched: 6.

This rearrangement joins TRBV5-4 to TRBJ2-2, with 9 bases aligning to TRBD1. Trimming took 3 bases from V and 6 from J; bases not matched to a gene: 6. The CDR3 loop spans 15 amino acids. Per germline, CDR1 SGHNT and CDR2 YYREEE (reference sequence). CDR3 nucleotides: TGTGCCAGCAGCTCCCGGGACAGGGACGCCGGGGAGCTGTTTTTT. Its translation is CASSSRDRDAGELFF.

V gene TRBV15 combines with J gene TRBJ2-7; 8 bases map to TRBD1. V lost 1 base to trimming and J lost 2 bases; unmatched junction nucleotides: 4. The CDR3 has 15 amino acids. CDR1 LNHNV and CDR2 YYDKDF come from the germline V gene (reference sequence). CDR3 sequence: CATSRAATGAYEQYF. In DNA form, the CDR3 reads TGTGCCACCAGCAGAGCGGCGACAGGGGCCTACGAGCAGTACTTC.

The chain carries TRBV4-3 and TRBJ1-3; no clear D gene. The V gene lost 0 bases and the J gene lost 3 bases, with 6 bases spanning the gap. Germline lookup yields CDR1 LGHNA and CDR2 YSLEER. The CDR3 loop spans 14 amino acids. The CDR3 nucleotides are TGCGCCAGCAGCCAAGATCGAGTTGGAAACACCATATATTTT. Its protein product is CASSQDRVGNTIYF.

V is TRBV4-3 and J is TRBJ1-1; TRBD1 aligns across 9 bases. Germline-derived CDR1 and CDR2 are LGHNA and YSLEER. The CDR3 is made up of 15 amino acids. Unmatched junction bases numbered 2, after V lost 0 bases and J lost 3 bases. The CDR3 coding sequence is TGCGCCAGCAGCCAAGAAAGGACAGGGGACACTGAAGCTTTCTTT. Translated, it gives CASSQERTGDTEAFF.

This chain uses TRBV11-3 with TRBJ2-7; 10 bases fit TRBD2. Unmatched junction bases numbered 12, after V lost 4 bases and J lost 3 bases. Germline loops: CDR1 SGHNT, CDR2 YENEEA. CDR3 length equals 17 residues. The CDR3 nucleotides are TGTGCCAGCAGCTCCGGGACGGTAGCGGGAGGAGACTACGAGCAGTACTTC. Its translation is CASSSGTVAGGDYEQYF.

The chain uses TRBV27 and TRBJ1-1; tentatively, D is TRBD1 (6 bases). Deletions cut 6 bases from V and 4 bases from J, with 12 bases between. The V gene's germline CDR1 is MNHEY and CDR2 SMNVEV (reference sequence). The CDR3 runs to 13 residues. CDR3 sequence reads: CASRKGGATEAFF. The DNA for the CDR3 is TGTGCCAGCAGGAAGGGGGGGGCCACTGAAGCTTTCTTT.

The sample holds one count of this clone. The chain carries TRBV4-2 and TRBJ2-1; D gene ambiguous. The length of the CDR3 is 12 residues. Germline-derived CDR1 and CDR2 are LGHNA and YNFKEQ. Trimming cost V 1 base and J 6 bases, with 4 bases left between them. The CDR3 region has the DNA TGTGCCAGCAGCCAAGCGGGCAATGAGCAGTTCTTC. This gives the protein CASSQAGNEQFF.

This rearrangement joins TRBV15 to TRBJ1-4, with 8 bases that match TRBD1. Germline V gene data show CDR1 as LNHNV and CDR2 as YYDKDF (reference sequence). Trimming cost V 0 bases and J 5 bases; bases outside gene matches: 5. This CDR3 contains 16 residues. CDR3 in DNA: TGTGCCACCAGCAGAGATGCTACAGGGGGAAATGAAAAACTGTTTTTT. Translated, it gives CATSRDATGGNEKLFF.

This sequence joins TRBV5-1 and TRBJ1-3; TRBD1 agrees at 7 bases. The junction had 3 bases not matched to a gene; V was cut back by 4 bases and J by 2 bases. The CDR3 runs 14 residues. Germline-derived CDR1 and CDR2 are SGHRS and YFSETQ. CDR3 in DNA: TGCGCCAGCAGCCCGGGGACAGCTGGAAACACCATATATTTT. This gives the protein CASSPGTAGNTIYF.

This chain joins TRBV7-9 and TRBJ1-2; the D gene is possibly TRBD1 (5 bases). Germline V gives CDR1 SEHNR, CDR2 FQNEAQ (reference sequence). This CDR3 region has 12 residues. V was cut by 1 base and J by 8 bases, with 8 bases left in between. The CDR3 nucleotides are TGTGCCAGCAGCTTAGGACAGATGGGCTACACCTTC. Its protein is CASSLGQMGYTF.

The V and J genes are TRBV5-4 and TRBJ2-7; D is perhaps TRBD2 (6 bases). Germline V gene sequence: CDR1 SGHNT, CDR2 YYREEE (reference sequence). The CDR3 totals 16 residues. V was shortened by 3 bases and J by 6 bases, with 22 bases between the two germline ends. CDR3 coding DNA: TGTGCCAGCAGCTCCCCCCGGGGCAGGGACGGGAGCGAGCAGTACTTC. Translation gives CASSSPRGRDGSEQYF.